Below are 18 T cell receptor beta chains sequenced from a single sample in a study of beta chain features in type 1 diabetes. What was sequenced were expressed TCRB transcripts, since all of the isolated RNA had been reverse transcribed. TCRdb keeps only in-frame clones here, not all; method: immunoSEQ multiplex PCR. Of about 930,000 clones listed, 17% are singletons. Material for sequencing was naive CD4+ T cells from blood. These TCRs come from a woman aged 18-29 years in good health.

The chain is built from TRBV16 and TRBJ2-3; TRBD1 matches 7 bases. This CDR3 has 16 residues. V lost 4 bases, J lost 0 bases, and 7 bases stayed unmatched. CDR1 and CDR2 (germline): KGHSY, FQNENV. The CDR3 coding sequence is TGTGCCAGCAGCCTGTGGGACAGACAAAGCACAGATACGCAGTATTTT. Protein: CASSLWDRQSTDTQYF.

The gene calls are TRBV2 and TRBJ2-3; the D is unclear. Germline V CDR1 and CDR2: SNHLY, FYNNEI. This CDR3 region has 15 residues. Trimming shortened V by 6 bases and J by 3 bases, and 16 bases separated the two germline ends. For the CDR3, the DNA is TGTGCCAGCAGGGGGAACACCGCCGGGACAGATACGCAGTATTTT. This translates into CASRGNTAGTDTQYF.

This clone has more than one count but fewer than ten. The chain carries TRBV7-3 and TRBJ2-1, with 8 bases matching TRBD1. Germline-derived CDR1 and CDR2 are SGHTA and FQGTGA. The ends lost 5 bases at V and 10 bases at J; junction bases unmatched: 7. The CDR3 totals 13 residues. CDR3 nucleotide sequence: TGTGCCAGCAGCATAGGGACAGGAGGAGAGCAGTTCTTC. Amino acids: CASSIGTGGEQFF.

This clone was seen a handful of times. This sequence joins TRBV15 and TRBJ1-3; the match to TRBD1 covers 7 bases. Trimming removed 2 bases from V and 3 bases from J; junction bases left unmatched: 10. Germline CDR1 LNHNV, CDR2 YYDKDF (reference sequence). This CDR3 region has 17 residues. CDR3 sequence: CATSRTPTGTIGNTIYF. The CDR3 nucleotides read TGTGCCACCAGCAGAACCCCGACAGGGACAATTGGAAACACCATATATTTT.

This CDR3 is CASSLTGIAREQYF. The CDR3 DNA follows: TGTGCCAGCAGCTTGACAGGGATAGCGAGGGAGCAGTACTTC. The chain uses TRBV7-2 and TRBJ2-5; TRBD1 agrees at 7 bases. From germline, CDR1 is SGHTA and CDR2 FQGNSA. V lost 3 bases and J lost 11; bases outside the gene matches: 12. CDR3 size: 14 residues.

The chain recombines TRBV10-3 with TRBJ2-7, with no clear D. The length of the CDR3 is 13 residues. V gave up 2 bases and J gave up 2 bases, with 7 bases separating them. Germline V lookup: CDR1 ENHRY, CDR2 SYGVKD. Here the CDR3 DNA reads TGTGCCATCAGTGAGACCCTCACCTACGAGCAGTACTTC. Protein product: CAISETLTYEQYF.

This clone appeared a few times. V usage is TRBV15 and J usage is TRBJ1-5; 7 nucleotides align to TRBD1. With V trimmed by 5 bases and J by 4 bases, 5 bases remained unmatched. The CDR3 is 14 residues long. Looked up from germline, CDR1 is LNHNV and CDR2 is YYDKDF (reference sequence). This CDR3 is CATSRGGNNQPQHF. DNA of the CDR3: TGTGCCACCAGCCGAGGGGGCAATAATCAGCCCCAGCATTTT.

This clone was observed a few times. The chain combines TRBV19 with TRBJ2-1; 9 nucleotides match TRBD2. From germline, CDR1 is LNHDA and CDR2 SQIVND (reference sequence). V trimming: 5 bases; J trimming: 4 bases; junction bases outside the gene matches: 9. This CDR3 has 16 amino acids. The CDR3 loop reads CASSFLAGGMYNEQFF. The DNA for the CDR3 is TGTGCCAGTAGTTTTCTGGCGGGAGGGATGTACAATGAGCAGTTCTTC.

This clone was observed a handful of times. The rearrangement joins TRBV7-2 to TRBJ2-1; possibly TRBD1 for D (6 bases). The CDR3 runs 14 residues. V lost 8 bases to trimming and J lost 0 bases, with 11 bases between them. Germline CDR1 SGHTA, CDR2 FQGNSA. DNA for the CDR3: TGTGCCAGCGTACAGGGCGGCTCCTACAATGAGCAGTTCTTC. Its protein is CASVQGGSYNEQFF. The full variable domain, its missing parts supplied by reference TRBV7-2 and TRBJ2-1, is GAGVSQSPSNKVTEKGKDVELRCDPISGHTALYWYRQSLGQGLEFLIYFQGNSAPDKSGLPSDRFSAERTGGSVSTLTIQRTQQEDSAVYLCASVQGGSYNEQFFGPGTRLTVL.

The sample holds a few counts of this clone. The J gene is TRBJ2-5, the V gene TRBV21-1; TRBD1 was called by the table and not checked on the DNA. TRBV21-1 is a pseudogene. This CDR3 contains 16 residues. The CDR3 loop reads CASRIDDRGRLATQYF. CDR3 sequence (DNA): TGTGCCAGCAGAATCGACGACAGGGGGCGCTTGGCGACCCAGTACTTC.

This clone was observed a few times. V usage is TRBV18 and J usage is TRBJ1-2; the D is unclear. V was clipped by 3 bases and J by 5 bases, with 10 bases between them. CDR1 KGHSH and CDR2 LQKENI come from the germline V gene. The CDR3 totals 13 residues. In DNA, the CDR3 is TGTGCCAGCTCACCGTGGGCGGGGTATGGCTACACCTTC. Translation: CASSPWAGYGYTF.

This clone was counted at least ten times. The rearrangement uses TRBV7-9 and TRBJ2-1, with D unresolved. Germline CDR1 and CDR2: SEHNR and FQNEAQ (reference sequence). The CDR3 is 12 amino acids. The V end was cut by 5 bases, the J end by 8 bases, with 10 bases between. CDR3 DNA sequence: TGTGCCAGCAGCGCCGACGGCGATGAGCAGTTCTTC. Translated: CASSADGDEQFF. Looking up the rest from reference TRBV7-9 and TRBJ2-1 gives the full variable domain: DTGVSQNPRHKITKRGQNVTFRCDPISEHNRLYWYRQTLGQGPEFLTYFQNEAQLEKSRLLSDRFSAERPKGSFSTLEIQRTEQGDSAMYLCASSADGDEQFFGPGTRLTVL.

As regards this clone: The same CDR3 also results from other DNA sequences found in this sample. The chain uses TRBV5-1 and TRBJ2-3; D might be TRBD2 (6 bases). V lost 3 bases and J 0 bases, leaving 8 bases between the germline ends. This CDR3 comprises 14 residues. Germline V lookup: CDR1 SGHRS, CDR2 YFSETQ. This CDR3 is CASSWGTSTDTQYF. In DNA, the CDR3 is TGCGCCAGCAGCTGGGGGACTAGCACAGATACGCAGTATTTT.

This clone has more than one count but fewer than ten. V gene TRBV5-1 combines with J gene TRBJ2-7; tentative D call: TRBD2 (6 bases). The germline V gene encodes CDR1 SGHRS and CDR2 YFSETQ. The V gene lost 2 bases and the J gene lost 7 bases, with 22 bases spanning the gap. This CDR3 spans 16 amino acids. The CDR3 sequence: CASSFRAGSSTGEQYF. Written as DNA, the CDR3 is TGCGCCAGCAGCTTTCGTGCCGGGAGTTCGACGGGTGAGCAGTACTTC.

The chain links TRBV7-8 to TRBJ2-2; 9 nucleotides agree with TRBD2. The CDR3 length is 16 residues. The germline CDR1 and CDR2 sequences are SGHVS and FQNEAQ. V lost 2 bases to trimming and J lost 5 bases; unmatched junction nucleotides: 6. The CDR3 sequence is CASSLRLAGLTGELFF. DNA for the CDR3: TGTGCCAGCAGCTTAAGGCTAGCGGGGTTAACCGGGGAGCTGTTTTTT.

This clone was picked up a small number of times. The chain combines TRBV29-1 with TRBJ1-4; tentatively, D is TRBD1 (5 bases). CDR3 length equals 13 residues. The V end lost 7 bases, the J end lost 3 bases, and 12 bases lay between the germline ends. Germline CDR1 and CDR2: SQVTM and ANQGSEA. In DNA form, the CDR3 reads TGCAGCGCCTCCGGGACGGCTAATGAAAAACTGTTTTTT. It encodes CSASGTANEKLFF.

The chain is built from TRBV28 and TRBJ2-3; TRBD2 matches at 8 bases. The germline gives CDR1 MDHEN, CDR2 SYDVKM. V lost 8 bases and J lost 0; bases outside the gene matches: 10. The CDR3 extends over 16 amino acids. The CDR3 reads CASSTSAMISTDTQYF. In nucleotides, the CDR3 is TGTGCCAGCTCGACTAGCGCCATGATTAGCACAGATACGCAGTATTTT.

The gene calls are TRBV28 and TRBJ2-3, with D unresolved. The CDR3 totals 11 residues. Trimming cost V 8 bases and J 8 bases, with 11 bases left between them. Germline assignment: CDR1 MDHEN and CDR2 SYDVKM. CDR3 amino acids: CASRRLGTQYF. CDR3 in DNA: TGTGCCAGCCGGCGCCTGGGTACGCAGTATTTT.